Listed below are T cell receptor beta chains from one sample, sequenced in a study of T cell responses to AZD1222 COVID-19 vaccine. TCRdb's copy holds only in-frame clones and misses some; the assay was immunoSEQ multiplex PCR. Here the sample spans roughly 160,000 clones, more than 70% being singletons. The sequencing here drew on peripheral blood, taken on day 0 of AZD1222 vaccination. All receptors come from an adult in good health. The CDR3 runs from the conserved cysteine through the conserved F or W. D genes are given only for firm matches. Size tells how often a clone was seen (once, few, many) or the class of an expanded clone, and some rows leave it out.

D | J | V | size | CDR3 | DNA
TRBD1 | TRBJ1-6 | TRBV6-2/TRBV6-3 | many | CASSGQVEVSPLHF | TGTGCCAGCAGCGGACAGGTCGAGGTTTCACCCCTCCACTTT
TRBD1 | TRBJ1-2 | TRBV5-4 | NA | CASRVGQGVDYGYTF | TGTGCCAGCAGGGTGGGACAGGGAGTTGACTATGGCTACACCTTC
TRBD1 | TRBJ1-2 | TRBV28 | once | CASTFGQGIYGYTF | TGTGCCAGCACCTTCGGACAGGGAATCTATGGCTACACCTTC
NA | TRBJ1-1 | TRBV28 | NA | CASSLPGGEGTEAFF | TGTGCCAGCAGTCTCCCCGGGGGCGAAGGGACTGAAGCTTTCTTT
NA | TRBJ2-7 | TRBV28 | NA | CASSSNHEQYF | TGTGCCAGCAGTTCCAATCACGAGCAGTACTTC
NA | TRBJ2-5 | TRBV3-1/TRBV3-2 | NA | CASSQEQGFETQYF | TGTGCCAGCAGCCAAGAGCAGGGGTTTGAGACCCAGTACTTC
NA | TRBJ2-3 | TRBV19 | NA | CASRTGTDTQYF | TGTGCCAGCCGGACAGGCACAGATACGCAGTATTTT
NA | TRBJ1-3 | TRBV6-2/TRBV6-3 | few | CASSYSSRGLGNTIYF | TGTGCCAGCAGTTACTCATCCAGGGGACTGGGAAACACCATATATTTT
TRBD2 | TRBJ2-7 | TRBV27 | NA | CASSPWGSGSASYEQYF | TGTGCCAGCAGTCCTTGGGGGAGCGGGAGCGCCTCCTACGAGCAGTACTTC
NA | TRBJ2-5 | TRBV11-3 | NA | CASSSQGGETQYF | TGTGCCAGCAGCTCACAAGGGGGGGAGACCCAGTACTTC
NA | TRBJ2-5 | TRBV7-3 | NA | CASSRLISAQETQYF | TGTGCCAGCAGTCGTCTCATCAGCGCGCAAGAGACCCAGTACTTC
NA | TRBJ2-3 | TRBV7-9 | NA | CASSLSTDTQYF | TGTGCCAGCAGCTTAAGCACAGATACGCAGTATTTT
NA | TRBJ1-1 | TRBV28 | NA | CASSPVGPKFEAFF | TGTGCCAGCAGCCCCGTCGGTCCGAAATTTGAAGCTTTCTTT
TRBD2 | TRBJ2-7 | TRBV7-3 | once | CASSLAGLAGDEQYF | TGTGCCAGCAGCTTAGCGGGACTAGCGGGAGACGAGCAGTACTTC
TRBD2 | TRBJ2-1 | TRBV5-4 | NA | CASSLELAAYNEQFF | TGTGCCAGCAGCTTGGAACTAGCGGCCTACAATGAGCAGTTCTTC
NA | TRBJ1-2 | TRBV6-5 | NA | CAIRTHYGYTF | TGTGCCATCCGCACCCATTACGGCTACACCTTC
NA | TRBJ2-1 | TRBV14 | NA | CASSQVRGDEQFF | TGTGCCAGCAGCCAAGTAAGGGGGGATGAGCAGTTCTTC
NA | TRBJ2-5 | TRBV27 | NA | CASSLSYQETQYF | TGTGCCAGCAGTTTATCATACCAAGAGACCCAGTACTTC
NA | TRBJ1-1 | TRBV28 | NA | CASSSPGRTMNTEAFF | TGTGCCAGCAGTTCGCCGGGACGGACAATGAACACTGAAGCTTTCTTT
TRBD1 | TRBJ1-2 | TRBV28 | few | CASSSPGQGDGYTF | TGTGCCAGCAGTTCCCCCGGACAGGGCGATGGCTACACCTTC
TRBD1 | TRBJ1-6 | TRBV7-9 | NA | CASSSDRANSPLHF | TGTGCCAGCAGCTCGGACAGGGCTAATTCACCCCTCCACTTT
NA | TRBJ2-5 | TRBV6-8 | NA | CASSYLGDWEETQYF | TGTGCCAGCAGTTACCTGGGGGATTGGGAAGAGACCCAGTACTTC